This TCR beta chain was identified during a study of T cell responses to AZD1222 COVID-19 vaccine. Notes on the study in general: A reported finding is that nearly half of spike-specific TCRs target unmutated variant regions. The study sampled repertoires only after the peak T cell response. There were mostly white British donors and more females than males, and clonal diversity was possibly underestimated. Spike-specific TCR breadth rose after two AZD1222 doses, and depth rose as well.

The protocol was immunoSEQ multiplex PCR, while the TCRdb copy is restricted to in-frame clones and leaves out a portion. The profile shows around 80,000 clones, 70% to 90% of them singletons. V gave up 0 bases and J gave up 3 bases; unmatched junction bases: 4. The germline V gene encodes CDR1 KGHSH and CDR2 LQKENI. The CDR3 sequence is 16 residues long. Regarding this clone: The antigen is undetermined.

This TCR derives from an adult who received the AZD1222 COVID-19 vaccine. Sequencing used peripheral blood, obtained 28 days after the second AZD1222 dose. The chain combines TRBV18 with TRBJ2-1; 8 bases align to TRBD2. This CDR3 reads CASSPPWRGDYNEQFF. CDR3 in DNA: TGTGCCAGCTCACCACCATGGCGGGGGGACTACAATGAGCAGTTCTTC.